The rows below give T cell receptor beta chains drawn from one sample of a study of vaccination effects on CD4 cells after COVID-19. Their antigen targets remain unknown. Sequencing was performed with immunoSEQ multiplex PCR; in TCRdb, only in-frame clones are kept and a portion is missing. The sample includes more than 55,000 clones, around four fifths seen only once; the top ten take about 4.6%. The source was CD4+ T cells from PBMCs cultured without peptide, collected after COVID-19 vaccination. The source of these receptors is a human donor who received a COVID-19 vaccine. CDR3s include the opening cysteine and the closing phenylalanine or tryptophan. D genes are given only for firm matches. The size of a clone is reported for some rows only, either as once, few or many, or as a class for expanded clones.

>NA|NA|TRBJ2-6|TRBV3-1/TRBV3-2
TGTGCCAGCAGCCATGGAGCCCTGGGGTCTGGGGCCAACGTCCTGACTTTC
CASSHGALGSGANVLTF
>NA|NA|TRBJ2-7|TRBV6-2/TRBV6-3
TGTGCCAGCAGTTACTCGAGGACATGGGTAATCGAGCGAGAAGAGCAGTACTTC
CASSYSRTWVIEREEQYF
>NA|NA|TRBJ2-3|TRBV12-5
TGTGCTAGCGGAGAGGGGGATACGCAGTATTTT
CASGEGDTQYF
>NA|NA|TRBJ2-1|TRBV5-5
TGTGCCAGCAGCTCGACTACCCGCTCCTACAATGAGCAGTTCTTC
CASSSTTRSYNEQFF
>TRBD1|NA|TRBJ1-2|TRBV19
TGTGCCAGTACCTATCGTCTGACAGGGGGTAACTATGGCTACACCTTC
CASTYRLTGGNYGYTF
>TRBD1|NA|TRBJ1-1|TRBV3-1/TRBV3-2
TGTGCCAGCAGTCGGACAGGGTATAACACTGAAGCTTTCTTT
CASSRTGYNTEAFF
>NA|NA|TRBJ2-7|TRBV7-9
TGTGCCAGCAGCTATGACGGAGCGGTAGAGGAGCAGTACTTC
CASSYDGAVEEQYF
>TRBD1|NA|TRBJ1-2|TRBV7-2
TGTGCCAGCAGGTCCGGGACAGGGTCTCGCGGCTACACCTTC
CASRSGTGSRGYTF
>NA|NA|TRBJ1-1|TRBV30
TGTGCCTGGAGCGCAAAGGATTCTGGCTGGAACACTGAAGCTTTCTTT
CAWSAKDSGWNTEAFF
>NA|NA|TRBJ2-1|TRBV27
TGTGCCAGCAAGAGCGGAAATTACAATGAGCAGTTCTTC
CASKSGNYNEQFF
>TRBD2|NA|TRBJ2-1|TRBV5-6
TGTGCCAGCAGCTGGGTTCTAGCGGGAGCTTACAATGAGCAGTTCTTC
CASSWVLAGAYNEQFF
>TRBD1|NA|TRBJ2-2|TRBV19
TGTGCCAGTAGAGGACAGGGATCCGCCGGGGAGCTGTTTTTT
CASRGQGSAGELFF
>NA|NA|TRBJ1-5|TRBV10-3
TGTGCCATCAGTGGCGGGGGCGGTCAGCCCCAGCATTTT
CAISGGGGQPQHF
>NA|few|TRBJ1-2|TRBV30
TGTGCCTGGGGAGGCTACACCTTC
CAWGGYTF
>NA|NA|TRBJ1-5|TRBV15
TGTGCCACCAGCTCTCGAGGGGGGCCCAATCAGCCCCAGCATTTT
CATSSRGGPNQPQHF
>TRBD2|NA|TRBJ2-2|TRBV28
TGTGCCAGCAGTCTCCGGACTAGCGGGACCGGGGAGCTGTTTTTT
CASSLRTSGTGELFF
>NA|NA|TRBJ2-7|TRBV6-5
TGTGCCAGCAGTTCCCGTTCATGGGGTTCCTACGAGCAGTACTTC
CASSSRSWGSYEQYF
>TRBD2|NA|TRBJ2-1|TRBV24-1
TGTGCCACCAGTGATCAAGCGGGAGGCCAAAATGAGCAGTTCTTC
CATSDQAGGQNEQFF
>NA|NA|TRBJ2-7|TRBV30
TGTAGCGGACATTCCTACGAGCAGTACTTC
CSGHSYEQYF
>TRBD1|NA|TRBJ1-5|TRBV7-2
TGTGCCAGCAGCTTAGTGGCAGGGGGGTGGCAGCCCCAGCATTTT
CASSLVAGGWQPQHF
>TRBD1|few|TRBJ2-6|TRBV19
TGTGCCACCCGACAGGGGGCAAATGGGGCCAACGTCCTGACTTTC
CATRQGANGANVLTF
>NA|NA|TRBJ1-4|TRBV6-1
TGTGCCAGCAGTGAAGAGGCGGGAGGTAAACTGTTTTTT
CASSEEAGGKLFF
>NA|NA|TRBJ2-3|TRBV5-4
TGTGCCAGCAGCCGAGGGGGGCGGCGCACAGATACGCAGTATTTT
CASSRGGRRTDTQYF
>TRBD2|NA|TRBJ2-1|TRBV3-1/TRBV3-2
TGTGCCAGCAGCTACTCCGGGACTAGCGGGGGGGAGGGGCAGTTCTTC
CASSYSGTSGGEGQFF
>NA|NA|TRBJ1-1|TRBV18
TGTGCCAGCTCCCCCGTCCGGGAACGTACTGAAGCTTTCTTT
CASSPVRERTEAFF
>NA|NA|TRBJ1-2|TRBV5-1
TGCGCCAGCAGCTTGGAAGGCAGCAAGCGGGGCTCCTTC
CASSLEGSKRGSF
>TRBD1|NA|TRBJ2-6|TRBV7-9
TGTGCCAGCAGCTTAGCCGGGACAGGTTACGCTGGGGCCAACGTCCTGACTTTC
CASSLAGTGYAGANVLTF
>NA|NA|TRBJ1-2|TRBV9
TGTGCCAGCAGCGTAGGGAACAGGGTGGGTGGCTACACCTTC
CASSVGNRVGGYTF
>NA|NA|TRBJ2-7|TRBV29-1
TGCAGCGTTGTTGGTCCAAGGAATCGTCACGAGCAGTACTTC
CSVVGPRNRHEQYF
>TRBD1|few|TRBJ1-2|TRBV5-1
TGCGCCAGCAGCGGGGACAGAACCCTTCTGGGCGGCTACACCTTC
CASSGDRTLLGGYTF
>TRBD1|NA|TRBJ1-4|TRBV19
TGTGCCAGTAGTATACGGGGTCGAGGAGGGGGCGATGGAAGGAATGAAAAACTGTTTTTT
CASSIRGRGGGDGRNEKLFF
>NA|NA|TRBJ2-1|TRBV7-9
TGTGCCAGCAGCTTAACGGCAGGGAGTGACGGTGAGCAGTTCTTC
CASSLTAGSDGEQFF
>TRBD2|NA|TRBJ2-2|TRBV5-7
TGTGCCAGCAGCTGCGGGGGGAGCACCGGGGAGCTGTTTTTT
CASSCGGSTGELFF
>NA|few|TRBJ1-1|TRBV12-5
TGTGCTAGTGGTTTATGGGGGGCCGGGGACACTGAAGCTTTCTTT
CASGLWGAGDTEAFF
>TRBD1|NA|TRBJ2-7|TRBV19
TGTGCCAGTAGTATAGGCGGGACAGGTTCCTACGAGCAGTACTTC
CASSIGGTGSYEQYF
>TRBD2|NA|TRBJ2-1|TRBV9
TGTGCCAGCAGCGTAGCCCCGGGACTAGCGGGGAGCTCCTACAATGAGCAGTTCTTC
CASSVAPGLAGSSYNEQFF
>NA|NA|TRBJ2-7|TRBV6-4
TGTGCCAGCAGTGATATACAGGGCCCATTCTACGAGCAGTACTTC
CASSDIQGPFYEQYF
>TRBD1|medium-sized|TRBJ1-2|TRBV2
TGTGCCAGCAGTTTGAGGTCAGGGGGTGGCTACACCTTC
CASSLRSGGGYTF
>NA|NA|TRBJ1-4|TRBV5-1
TGCGCCAGCAGCTTGAGGGGGGGCGAAAAACTGTTTTTT
CASSLRGGEKLFF
>NA|NA|TRBJ1-1|TRBV30
TGTGCCTGGAGTGGGAGGCTGTTTGAAGCTTTCTTT
CAWSGRLFEAFF
>NA|NA|TRBJ1-1|TRBV7-9
TGTGCCAGCAGCACCCCAATAGGGGCAGGGAAGAACACTGAAGCTTTCTTT
CASSTPIGAGKNTEAFF
>NA|NA|TRBJ1-2|TRBV3-1/TRBV3-2
TGTGCCAGCAGCCCCCTGTCCCAGGCCAACTATGGCTACACCTTC
CASSPLSQANYGYTF
>TRBD1|NA|TRBJ1-3|TRBV7-9
TGTGCCAGCAGCCCACTATGGACAGGGTCTGGAAACACCATATATTTT
CASSPLWTGSGNTIYF
>TRBD1|NA|TRBJ1-1|TRBV30
TGTGCCTGGACCCGGGACAGGGTCACTGAAGCTTTCTTT
CAWTRDRVTEAFF
>TRBD2|NA|TRBJ2-7|TRBV5-1
TGCGCCAGCAGCTTGGTCGGGGAGGGCTACGAGCAGTACTTC
CASSLVGEGYEQYF
>NA|NA|TRBJ1-2|TRBV12-5
TGTGCTAGTGGTTTGGAAGGGGCGGGCTATGGCTACACCTTC
CASGLEGAGYGYTF
>TRBD1|once|TRBJ1-1|TRBV12-3/TRBV12-4
TGTGCCAGCAGTCTCAGACAGGGTGGTGAAGCTTTCTTT
CASSLRQGGEAFF
>NA|NA|TRBJ2-5|TRBV7-6
TGTGCCAGCAGCGACCCCCTCAAGCGCGGGACTCAAGAGACCCAGTACTTC
CASSDPLKRGTQETQYF
>TRBD2|NA|TRBJ2-5|TRBV19
TGTGCCAGTACGGGACTAGCGGGGCCCCAAGAGACCCAGTACTTC
CASTGLAGPQETQYF
>NA|once|TRBJ1-1|TRBV5-1
TGCGCCAGCAGTTGGGAGGGCACTGAAGCTTTCTTT
CASSWEGTEAFF
>TRBD1|NA|TRBJ1-5|TRBV6-1
TGTGCCAGCAGCGGGACAGGTAGCAATCAGCCCCAGCATTTT
CASSGTGSNQPQHF
>NA|few|TRBJ1-6|TRBV11-2
TGTGCCAGCAGCTTTGAGGATTCACCCCTCCACTTT
CASSFEDSPLHF
>NA|once|TRBJ1-1|TRBV20-1
TGCAGTGCTTCAGGGAACACTGAAGCTTTCTTT
CSASGNTEAFF
>NA|NA|TRBJ2-6|TRBV2
TGTGCCAGCTCCGACAGAAATCAGATCTTCTCCTCTGGGGCCAACGTCCTGACTTTC
CASSDRNQIFSSGANVLTF
>NA|NA|TRBJ1-1|TRBV29-1
TGCAGCGGGGGACATCGGGGGGGAACTGAAGCTTTCTTT
CSGGHRGGTEAFF
>NA|NA|TRBJ2-3|TRBV14
TGTGCCAGCAGCCACAGATTCGCCCGGGGCACAGATACGCAGTATTTT
CASSHRFARGTDTQYF
>TRBD2|medium-sized|TRBJ2-7|TRBV13
TGTGCCAGCAGCTTACCCCCAGGAGGACTAGCGGGGGACTACGAGCAGTACTTC
CASSLPPGGLAGDYEQYF